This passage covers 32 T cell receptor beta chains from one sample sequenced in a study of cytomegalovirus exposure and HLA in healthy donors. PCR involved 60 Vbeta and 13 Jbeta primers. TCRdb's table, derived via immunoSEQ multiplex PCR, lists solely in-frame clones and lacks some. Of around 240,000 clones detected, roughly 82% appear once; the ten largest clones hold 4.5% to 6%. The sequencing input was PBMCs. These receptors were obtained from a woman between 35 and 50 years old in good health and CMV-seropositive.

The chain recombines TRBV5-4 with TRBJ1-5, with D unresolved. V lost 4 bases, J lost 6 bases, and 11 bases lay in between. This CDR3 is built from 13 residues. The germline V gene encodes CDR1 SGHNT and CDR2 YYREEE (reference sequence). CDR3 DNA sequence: TGTGCCAGCAGCCCTGACATCCGTCAGCCCCAGCATTTT. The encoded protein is CASSPDIRQPQHF.

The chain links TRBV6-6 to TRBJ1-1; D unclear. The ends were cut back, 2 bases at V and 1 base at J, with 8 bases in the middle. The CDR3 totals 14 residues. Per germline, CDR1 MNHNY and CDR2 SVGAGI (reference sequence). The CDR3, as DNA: TGTGCCAGCAGTTACCAGTCCCAGAACACTGAAGCTTTCTTT. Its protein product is CASSYQSQNTEAFF.

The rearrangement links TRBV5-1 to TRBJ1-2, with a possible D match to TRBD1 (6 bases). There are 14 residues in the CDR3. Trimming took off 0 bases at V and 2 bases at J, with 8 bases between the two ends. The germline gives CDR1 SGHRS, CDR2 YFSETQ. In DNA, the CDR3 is TGCGCCAGCAGCTTGGAAACAGGGAACTATGGCTACACCTTC. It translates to CASSLETGNYGYTF.

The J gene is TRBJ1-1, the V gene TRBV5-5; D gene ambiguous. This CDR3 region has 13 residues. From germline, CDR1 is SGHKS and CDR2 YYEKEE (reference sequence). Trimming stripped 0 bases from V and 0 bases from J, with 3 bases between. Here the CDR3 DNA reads TGTGCCAGCAGCTTGGAGCTGAACACTGAAGCTTTCTTT. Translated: CASSLELNTEAFF.

The CDR3 nucleotides read TGTGCCAGCAGCTTATCAGTTAGCATGCTTCGCACTGAAGCTTTCTTT. This gives the protein CASSLSVSMLRTEAFF. The chain uses TRBV7-2 and TRBJ1-1; D not certain. V lost 2 bases and J lost 4, with 17 bases in between. The length of the CDR3 is 16 residues. CDR1 is SGHTA, CDR2 FQGNSA, per germline. The variable domain in full, completed from reference TRBV7-2 and TRBJ1-1, reads GAGVSQSPSNKVTEKGKDVELRCDPISGHTALYWYRQSLGQGLEFLIYFQGNSAPDKSGLPSDRFSAERTGGSVSTLTIQRTQQEDSAVYLCASSLSVSMLRTEAFFGQGTRLTVV.

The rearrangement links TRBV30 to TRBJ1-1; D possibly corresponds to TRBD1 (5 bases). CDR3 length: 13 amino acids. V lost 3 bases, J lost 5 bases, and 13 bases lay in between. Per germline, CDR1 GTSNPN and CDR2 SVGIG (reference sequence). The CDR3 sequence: CAWRQGGYTEAFF. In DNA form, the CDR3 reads TGTGCCTGGAGGCAGGGTGGGTATACTGAAGCTTTCTTT. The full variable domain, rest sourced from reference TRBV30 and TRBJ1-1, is SQTIHQWPATLVQPVGSPLSLECTVEGTSNPNLYWYRQAAGRGLQLLFYSVGIGQISSEVPQNLSASRPQDRQFILSSKKLLLSDSGFYLCAWRQGGYTEAFFGQGTRLTVV.

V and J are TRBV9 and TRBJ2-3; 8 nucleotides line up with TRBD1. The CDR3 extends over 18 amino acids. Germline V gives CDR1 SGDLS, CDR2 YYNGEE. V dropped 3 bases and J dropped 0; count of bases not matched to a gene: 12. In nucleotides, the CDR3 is TGTGCCAGCAGCGGCTCGATCCGGGACAGGAAAAGCACAGATACGCAGTATTTT. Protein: CASSGSIRDRKSTDTQYF.

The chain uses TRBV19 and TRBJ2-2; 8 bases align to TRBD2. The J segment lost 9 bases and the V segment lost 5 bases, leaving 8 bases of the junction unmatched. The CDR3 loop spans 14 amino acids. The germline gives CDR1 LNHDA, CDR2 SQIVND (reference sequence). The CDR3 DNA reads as TGTGCCAGTAGTGCAGCGGGAGTACACCGGGAGCTGTTTTTT. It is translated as CASSAAGVHRELFF.

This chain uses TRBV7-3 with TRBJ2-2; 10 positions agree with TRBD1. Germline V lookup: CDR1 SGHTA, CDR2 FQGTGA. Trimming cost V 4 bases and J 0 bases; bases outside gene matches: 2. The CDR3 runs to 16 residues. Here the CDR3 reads CASSSGQGANTGELFF. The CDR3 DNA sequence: TGTGCCAGCAGCTCCGGACAGGGGGCGAACACCGGGGAGCTGTTTTTT.

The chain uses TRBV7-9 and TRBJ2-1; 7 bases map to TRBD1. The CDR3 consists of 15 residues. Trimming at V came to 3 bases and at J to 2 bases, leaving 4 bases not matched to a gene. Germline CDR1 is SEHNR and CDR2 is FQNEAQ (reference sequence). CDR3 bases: TGTGCCAGCAGCTTGCCGGGACAGCCCTACAATGAGCAGTTCTTC. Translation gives CASSLPGQPYNEQFF.

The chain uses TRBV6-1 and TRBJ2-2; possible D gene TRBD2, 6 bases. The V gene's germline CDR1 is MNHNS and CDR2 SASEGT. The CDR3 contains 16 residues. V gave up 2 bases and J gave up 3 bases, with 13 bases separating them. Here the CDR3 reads CASSEFRGSDTGELFF. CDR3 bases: TGTGCCAGCAGTGAATTTCGGGGGTCGGACACCGGGGAGCTGTTTTTT.

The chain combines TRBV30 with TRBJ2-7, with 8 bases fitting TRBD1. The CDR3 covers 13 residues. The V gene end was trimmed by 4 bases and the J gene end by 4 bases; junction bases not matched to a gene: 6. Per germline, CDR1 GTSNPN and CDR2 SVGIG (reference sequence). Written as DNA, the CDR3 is TGTGCCTGGATGCAGACAGGGGCATACGAGCAGTACTTC. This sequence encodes CAWMQTGAYEQYF.

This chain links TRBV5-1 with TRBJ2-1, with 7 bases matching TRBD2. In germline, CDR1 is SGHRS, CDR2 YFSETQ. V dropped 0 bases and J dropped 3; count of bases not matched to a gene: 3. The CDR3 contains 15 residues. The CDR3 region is CASSLEAGNYNEQFF. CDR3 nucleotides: TGCGCCAGCAGCTTGGAAGCGGGAAACTACAATGAGCAGTTCTTC.

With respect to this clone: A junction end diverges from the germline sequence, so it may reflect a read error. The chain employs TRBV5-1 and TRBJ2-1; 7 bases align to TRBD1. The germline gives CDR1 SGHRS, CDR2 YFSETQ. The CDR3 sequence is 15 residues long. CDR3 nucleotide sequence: TGCGCCAGCAGATTGGATGGGACAGACTACAATGAGCAGTTCTTC. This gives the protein CASRLDGTDYNEQFF. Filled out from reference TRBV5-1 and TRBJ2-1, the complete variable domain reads KAGVTQTPRYLIKTRGQQVTLSCSPISGHRSVSWYQQTPGQGLQFLFEYFSETQRNKGNFPGRFSGRQFSNSRSEMNVSTLELGDSALYLCASRLDGTDYNEQFFGPGTRLTVL.

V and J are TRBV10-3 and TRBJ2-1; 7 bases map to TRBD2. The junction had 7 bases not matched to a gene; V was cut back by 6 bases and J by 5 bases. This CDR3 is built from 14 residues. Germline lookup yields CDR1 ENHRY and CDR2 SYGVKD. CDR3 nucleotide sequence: TGTGCCATCAGCGCCCAGCGGGACCACAATGAGCAGTTCTTC. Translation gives CAISAQRDHNEQFF.

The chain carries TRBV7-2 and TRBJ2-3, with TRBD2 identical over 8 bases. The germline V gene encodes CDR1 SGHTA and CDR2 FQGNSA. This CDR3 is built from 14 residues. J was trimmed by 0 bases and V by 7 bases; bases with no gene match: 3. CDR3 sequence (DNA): TGTGCCAGCATAGCGGGGTTTAGCACAGATACGCAGTATTTT. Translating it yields CASIAGFSTDTQYF.

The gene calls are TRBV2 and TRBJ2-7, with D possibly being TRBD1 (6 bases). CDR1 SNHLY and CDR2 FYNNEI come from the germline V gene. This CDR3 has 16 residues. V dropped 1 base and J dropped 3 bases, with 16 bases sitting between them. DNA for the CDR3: TGTGCCAGCAGTGAAGACAGGGTTCTCATGGGCTACGAGCAGTACTTC. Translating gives CASSEDRVLMGYEQYF.

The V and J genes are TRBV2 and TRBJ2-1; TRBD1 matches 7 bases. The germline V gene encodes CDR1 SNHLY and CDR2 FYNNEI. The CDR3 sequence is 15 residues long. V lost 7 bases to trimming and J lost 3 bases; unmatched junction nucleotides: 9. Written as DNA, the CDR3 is TGTGCCAGCATGAGACAGGGATTTTTCTACAATGAGCAGTTCTTC. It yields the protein CASMRQGFFYNEQFF.

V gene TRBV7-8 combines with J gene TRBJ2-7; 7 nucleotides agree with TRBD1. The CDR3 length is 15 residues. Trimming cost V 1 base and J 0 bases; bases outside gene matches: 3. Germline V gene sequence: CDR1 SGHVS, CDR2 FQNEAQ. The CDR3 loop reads CASSLVAGGSYEQYF. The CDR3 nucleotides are TGTGCCAGCAGCTTAGTGGCAGGGGGCTCCTACGAGCAGTACTTC.

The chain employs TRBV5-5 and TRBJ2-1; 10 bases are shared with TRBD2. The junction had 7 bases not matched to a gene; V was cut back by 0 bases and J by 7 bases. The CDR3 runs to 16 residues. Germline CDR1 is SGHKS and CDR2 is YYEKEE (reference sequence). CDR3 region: CASSLDGASGSNEQFF. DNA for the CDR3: TGTGCCAGCAGCTTGGATGGAGCTAGCGGGAGTAATGAGCAGTTCTTC.

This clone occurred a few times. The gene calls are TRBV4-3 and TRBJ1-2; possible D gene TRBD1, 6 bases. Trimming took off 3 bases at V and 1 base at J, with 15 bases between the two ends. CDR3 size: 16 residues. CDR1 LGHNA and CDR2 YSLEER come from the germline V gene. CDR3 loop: CASSQQQGISNYGYTF. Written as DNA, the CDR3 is TGCGCCAGCAGCCAGCAACAGGGAATCAGTAACTATGGCTACACCTTC.

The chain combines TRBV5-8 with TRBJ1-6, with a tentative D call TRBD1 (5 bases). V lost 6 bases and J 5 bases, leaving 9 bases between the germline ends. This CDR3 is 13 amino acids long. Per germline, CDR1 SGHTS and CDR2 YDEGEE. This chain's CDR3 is CASMGPDNSPLHF. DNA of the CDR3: TGTGCCAGCATGGGGCCTGATAATTCACCCCTCCACTTT.

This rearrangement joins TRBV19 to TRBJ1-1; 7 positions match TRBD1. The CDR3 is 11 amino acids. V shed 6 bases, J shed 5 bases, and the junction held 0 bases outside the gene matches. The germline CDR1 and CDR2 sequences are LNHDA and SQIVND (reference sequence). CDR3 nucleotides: TGTGCCAGTAGGACAGGGACTGAAGCTTTCTTT. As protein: CASRTGTEAFF.

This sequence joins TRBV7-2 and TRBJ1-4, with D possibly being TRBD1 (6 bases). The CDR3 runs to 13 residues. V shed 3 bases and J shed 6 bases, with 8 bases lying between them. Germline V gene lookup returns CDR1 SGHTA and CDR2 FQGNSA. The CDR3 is CASSLDRYEKLFF. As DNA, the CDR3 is TGTGCCAGCAGCTTGGACAGATATGAAAAACTGTTTTTT.

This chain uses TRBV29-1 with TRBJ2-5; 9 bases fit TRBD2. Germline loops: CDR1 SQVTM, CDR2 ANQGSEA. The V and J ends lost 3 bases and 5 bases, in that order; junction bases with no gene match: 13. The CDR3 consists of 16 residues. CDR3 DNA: TGCAGCGTTGAGGCCTTTTGCGGGGGGGCATCGGAGACCCAGTACTTC. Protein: CSVEAFCGGASETQYF.

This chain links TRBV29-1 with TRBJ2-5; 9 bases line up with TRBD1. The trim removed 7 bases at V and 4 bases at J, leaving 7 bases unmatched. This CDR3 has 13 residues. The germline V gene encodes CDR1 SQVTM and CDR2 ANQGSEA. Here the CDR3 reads CSGLGTGRETQYF. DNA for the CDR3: TGCAGCGGATTGGGGACAGGGAGAGAGACCCAGTACTTC.

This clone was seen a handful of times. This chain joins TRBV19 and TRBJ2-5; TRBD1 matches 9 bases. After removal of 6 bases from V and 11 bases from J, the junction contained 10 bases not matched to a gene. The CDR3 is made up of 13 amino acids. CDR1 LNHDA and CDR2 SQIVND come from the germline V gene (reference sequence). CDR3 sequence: CASSPGTGMLQYF. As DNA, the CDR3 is TGTGCCAGTAGCCCCGGGACAGGGATGTTGCAGTACTTC. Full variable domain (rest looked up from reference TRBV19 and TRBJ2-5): DGGITQSPKYLFRKEGQNVTLSCEQNLNHDAMYWYRQDPGQGLRLIYYSQIVNDFQKGDIAEGYSVSREKKESFPLTVTSAQKNPTAFYLCASSPGTGMLQYFGPGTRLLVL.

The CDR3 reads CASSVTGGGLQETQYF. The CDR3, as DNA: TGTGCCAGCAGCGTCACAGGGGGGGGCCTCCAAGAGACCCAGTACTTC. The chain carries TRBV9 and TRBJ2-5; D is possibly TRBD1 (8 bases). CDR3 length: 16 residues. From germline, CDR1 is SGDLS and CDR2 YYNGEE. Deletions cut 2 bases from V and 1 base from J, with 15 bases between.

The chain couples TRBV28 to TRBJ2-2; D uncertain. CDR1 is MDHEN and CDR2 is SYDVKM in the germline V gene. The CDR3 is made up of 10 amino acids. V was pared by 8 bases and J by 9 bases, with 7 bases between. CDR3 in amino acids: CASGRRELFF. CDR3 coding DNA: TGTGCCAGCGGCCGTCGGGAGCTGTTTTTT.

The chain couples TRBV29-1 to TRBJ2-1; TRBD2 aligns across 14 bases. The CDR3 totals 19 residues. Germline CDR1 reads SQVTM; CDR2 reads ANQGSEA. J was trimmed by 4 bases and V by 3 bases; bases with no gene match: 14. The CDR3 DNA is TGCAGCGTTGACACCGGGACTAGCGGGAGATCGAGGGCTTACAATGAGCAGTTCTTC. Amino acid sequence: CSVDTGTSGRSRAYNEQFF.

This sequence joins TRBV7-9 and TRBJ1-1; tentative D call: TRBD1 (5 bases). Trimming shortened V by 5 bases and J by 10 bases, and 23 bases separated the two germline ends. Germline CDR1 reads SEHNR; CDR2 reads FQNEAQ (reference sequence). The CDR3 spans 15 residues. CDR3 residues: CASSPGGGGPGSAFF. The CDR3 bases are TGTGCCAGCAGCCCCGGTGGGGGGGGACCGGGATCAGCTTTCTTT. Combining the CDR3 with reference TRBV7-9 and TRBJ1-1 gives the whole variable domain DTGVSQNPRHKITKRGQNVTFRCDPISEHNRLYWYRQTLGQGPEFLTYFQNEAQLEKSRLLSDRFSAERPKGSFSTLEIQRTEQGDSAMYLCASSPGGGGPGSAFFGQGTRLTVV.

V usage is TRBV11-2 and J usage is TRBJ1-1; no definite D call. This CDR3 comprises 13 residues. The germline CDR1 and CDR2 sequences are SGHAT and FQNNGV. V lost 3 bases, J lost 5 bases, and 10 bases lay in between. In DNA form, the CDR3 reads TGTGCCAGCAGCTTCGAGGCTGAGACTGAAGCTTTCTTT. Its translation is CASSFEAETEAFF.